These T cell receptor beta chains were read from a single sample in a study of post-analysis software for immune sequencing data. TCRdb ran MiXCR on the PCR reads and lists one entry per CDR3 protein. The top ten hold more than 1.5% of the sample, which has about 560,000 distinct CDR3 sequences, around 47% seen once. The source material was blood. The receptor source for this set is a girl under 18 with multiple sclerosis. CDR3s include the opening cysteine and the closing phenylalanine or tryptophan. The D gene is left open where the match is weak. The listing skips clone size in some rows; elsewhere it reads once, few, many or a size class.

TRBD1	TRBV20-1	few	TRBJ2-7	CSARDRQGALTYEQYF	TGCAGTGCTAGGGATCGACAGGGGGCCTTAACCTACGAGCAGTACTTC
TRBD1	TRBV18	few	TRBJ1-2	CASSSRDTGEAAYYGYTF	TGTGCCAGCTCGTCACGGGATACAGGGGAGGCTGCTTACTATGGCTACACCTTC
.	TRBV29-1	once	TRBJ2-3	CSVRALFTDTQYF	TGCAGCGTTCGTGCCCTATTCACAGATACGCAGTATTTT
.	TRBV29-1	few	TRBJ2-3	CSVVEDTSTDTQYF	TGCAGCGTTGTAGAGGACACCAGCACAGATACGCAGTATTTT
TRBD2	TRBV27	.	TRBJ2-7	CASSPIAGGRNEQYF	TGTGCCAGCAGCCCTATAGCGGGGGGGCGGAACGAGCAGTACTTC
TRBD2	TRBV11-2	.	TRBJ2-7	CASSLDLLAGAGAQYF	TGTGCCAGCAGCTTAGATTTGCTAGCGGGAGCTGGGGCCCAGTACTTC
TRBD2	TRBV20-1	few	TRBJ2-5	CSARIRGGATETQYF	TGCAGTGCTAGAATCCGCGGGGGGGCAACAGAGACCCAGTACTTC
.	TRBV6-6	few	TRBJ2-1	CASSGVSIGTNEQFF	TGTGCCAGCAGCGGGGTTAGTATAGGGACCAATGAGCAGTTCTTC
.	TRBV12-3/TRBV12-4	.	TRBJ2-6	CASSSWTRGANVLTF	TGTGCCAGCAGTTCCTGGACACGCGGGGCCAACGTCCTGACTTTC
TRBD1	TRBV11-2	few	TRBJ1-2	CASSLRRGPGGYTF	TGTGCCAGCAGCTTACGGAGGGGGCCGGGAGGCTACACCTTC
.	TRBV5-1	few	TRBJ2-7	CASSPVASYEQYF	TGCGCCAGCAGCCCGGTTGCCTCCTACGAGCAGTACTTC
.	TRBV6-4	once	TRBJ2-5	CASSDSGATNEQYF	TGTGCCAGCAGTGACTCTGGCGCAACGAATGAGCAGTACTTC
.	TRBV5-5	.	TRBJ1-2	CASSRGEGIDYGYTF	TGTGCCAGCAGCCGGGGGGAGGGAATCGACTATGGCTACACCTTC
TRBD1	TRBV25-1	.	TRBJ2-6	CASSRDRENSGANVLTF	TGTGCCAGCAGCCGGGACAGAGAAAACTCTGGGGCCAACGTCCTGACTTTC
.	TRBV13	.	TRBJ1-1	CASSFSPTGTEAFF	TGTGCCAGCAGCTTTAGCCCCACAGGGACTGAAGCTTTCTTT
.	TRBV12-3/TRBV12-4	.	TRBJ2-7	CASSSPKVEQYF	TGTGCCAGCAGTTCCCCCAAGGTTGAGCAGTACTTC
TRBD2	TRBV28	.	TRBJ2-1	CASSHRLSASGVHEQFF	TGTGCCAGCAGTCACCGACTTTCTGCTAGCGGGGTTCACGAGCAGTTCTTC
.	TRBV20-1	.	TRBJ1-1	CSAWGTGRTEAFF	TGCAGTGCTTGGGGGACGGGGCGGACTGAAGCTTTCTTT
TRBD2	TRBV29-1	.	TRBJ2-3	CSVALGTSGRVFTDTQYF	TGCAGCGTGGCACTCGGGACTAGCGGGAGAGTTTTCACAGATACGCAGTATTTT
.	TRBV5-1	.	TRBJ1-2	CASRETDYGYTF	TGCGCCAGCAGAGAGACAGACTATGGCTACACCTTC
.	TRBV20-1	.	TRBJ2-1	CSANLHQSHEQFF	TGCAGTGCTAACCTCCACCAGTCCCATGAGCAGTTCTTC
.	TRBV3-1	.	TRBJ1-2	CASSQGTTNYGYTF	TGTGCCAGCAGCCAAGGGACAACTAACTATGGCTACACCTTC
.	TRBV10-3	.	TRBJ1-6	CAMGRDENSPLHF	TGTGCCATGGGAAGGGATGAGAATTCACCCCTCCACTTT
.	TRBV6-6	.	TRBJ1-4	CASSPEGTPNAKLFF	TGTGCCAGCAGTCCAGAGGGGACACCTAATGCAAAACTGTTTTTT
TRBD2	TRBV3-1	few	TRBJ2-1	CASSQGGLAGGSSQFF	TGTGCCAGCAGCCAAGGAGGACTAGCGGGGGGCTCGAGTCAGTTCTTC
TRBD1	TRBV5-1	.	TRBJ2-7	CASSFTGETYEQYF	TGCGCCAGCAGCTTCACAGGGGAAACCTACGAGCAGTACTTC
TRBD1	TRBV12-3/TRBV12-4	few	TRBJ2-5	CASSLGTGIVETQYF	TGTGCCAGCAGTTTAGGGACAGGGATCGTGGAGACCCAGTACTTC
.	TRBV12-3/TRBV12-4	few	TRBJ2-7	CASSLWGPPYEQYF	TGTGCCAGCAGTTTGTGGGGCCCCCCCTACGAGCAGTACTTC
TRBD1	TRBV12-3/TRBV12-4	.	TRBJ2-1	CASSANRGSYNEQFF	TGTGCCAGCAGTGCCAACAGGGGGTCGTACAATGAGCAGTTCTTC
.	TRBV12-3/TRBV12-4	.	TRBJ2-1	CASSSITILYNEQFF	TGTGCCAGCAGCTCAATCACAATCCTCTACAATGAGCAGTTCTTC
TRBD2	TRBV7-9	.	TRBJ2-7	CASKRDNYEQYF	TGTGCCAGCAAGCGGGATAACTACGAGCAGTACTTC
TRBD2	TRBV5-1	few	TRBJ2-7	CASSLTSGREYEQYF	TGCGCCAGCAGCCTAACTAGCGGGAGGGAGTACGAGCAGTACTTC
.	TRBV12-3/TRBV12-4	few	TRBJ1-4	CASSLAGAPTNEKLFF	TGTGCCAGCAGTTTAGCGGGGGCACCAACTAATGAAAAACTGTTTTTT
.	TRBV11-3	few	TRBJ2-5	CASSGFSGAQETQYF	TGTGCCAGCAGCGGTTTTTCGGGAGCCCAAGAGACCCAGTACTTC
.	TRBV29-1	few	TRBJ1-5	CSVGTPGQAQHF	TGCAGCGTTGGGACCCCGGGTCAGGCCCAGCATTTT
TRBD2	TRBV10-3	.	TRBJ2-5	CAIRDGTTQGTQYF	TGTGCCATCAGGGACGGGACTACCCAAGGGACCCAGTACTTC
.	TRBV3-1	few	TRBJ2-1	CASSPDDRNEQFF	TGTGCCAGCAGCCCGGATGACAGGAATGAGCAGTTCTTC
TRBD2	TRBV7-2	.	TRBJ2-3	CASSFLPGLAWGTQYF	TGTGCCAGCAGCTTTCTTCCGGGACTAGCGTGGGGTACGCAGTATTTT
.	TRBV20-1	.	TRBJ2-7	CSASGRGTTSSYEQYF	TGCAGTGCTAGTGGGAGAGGGACAACGAGCTCCTACGAGCAGTACTTC
TRBD2	TRBV7-3	few	TRBJ2-1	CASSSGGVHREQFF	TGTGCCAGCAGCTCGGGGGGGGTCCATAGGGAGCAGTTCTTC
TRBD2	TRBV6-2/TRBV6-3	few	TRBJ2-5	CASSLLAENQETQYF	TGTGCCAGCAGTTTACTAGCGGAGAACCAAGAGACCCAGTACTTC
TRBD2	TRBV7-6	.	TRBJ2-3	CASSLAPPSGRTDTQYF	TGTGCCAGCAGCTTAGCTCCCCCTAGCGGGAGGACAGATACGCAGTATTTT